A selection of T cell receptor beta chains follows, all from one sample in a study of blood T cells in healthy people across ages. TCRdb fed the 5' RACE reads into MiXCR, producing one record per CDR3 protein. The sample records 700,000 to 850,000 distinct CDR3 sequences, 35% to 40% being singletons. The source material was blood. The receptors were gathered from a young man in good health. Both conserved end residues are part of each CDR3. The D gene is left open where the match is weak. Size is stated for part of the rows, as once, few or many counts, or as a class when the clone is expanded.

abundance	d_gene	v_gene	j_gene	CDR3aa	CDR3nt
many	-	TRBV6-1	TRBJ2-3	CASSGDALSTDTQYF	TGTGCCAGCAGCGGGGACGCCCTTAGCACAGATACGCAGTATTTT
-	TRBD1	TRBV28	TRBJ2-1	CASSHRQGKTIGGFLNEQFF	TGTGCCAGCAGTCACAGACAGGGGAAAACAATTGGGGGATTTTTGAATGAGCAGTTCTTC
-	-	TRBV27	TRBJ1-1	CASSSPGSRNTEAFF	TGTGCCAGCAGTTCCCCGGGCAGCCGTAACACTGAAGCTTTCTTT
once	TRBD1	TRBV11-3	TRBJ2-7	CASSKKQGKGKETLYF	TGTGCCAGCAGCAAAAAACAGGGGAAGGGGAAAGAGACCCTGTACTTC
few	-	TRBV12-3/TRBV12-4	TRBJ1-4	CASSPTPHGANEKLFF	TGTGCCAGCAGTCCGACCCCACATGGGGCTAATGAAAAACTGTTTTTT
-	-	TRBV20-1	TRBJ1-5	CSGTDHSNQPQHF	TGCAGTGGCACGGACCATAGCAATCAGCCCCAGCATTTT
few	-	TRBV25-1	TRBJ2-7	CASSELRGKYNEQYF	TGTGCCAGCAGTGAACTAAGGGGCAAATACAATGAGCAGTACTTC
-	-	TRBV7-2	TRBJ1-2	CASSSSMRGYTF	TGTGCCAGCAGCTCTTCTATGCGAGGCTACACCTTC
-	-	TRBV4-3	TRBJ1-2	CASSQLRGGGNYGYTF	TGCGCCAGCAGCCAGCTAAGGGGGGGGGGTAACTATGGCTACACCTTC
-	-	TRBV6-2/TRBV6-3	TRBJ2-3	CVSSYSTLMGATDTQYF	TGTGTCAGCAGTTACTCGACCCTGATGGGGGCCACAGATACGCAGTATTTT
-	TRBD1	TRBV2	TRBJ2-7	CASTSGGNRGYNEQYF	TGTGCCAGCACCTCTGGGGGAAACAGGGGCTACAATGAGCAGTACTTC
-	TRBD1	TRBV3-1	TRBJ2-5	CASSQVWQGVSETQYF	TGTGCCAGCAGCCAAGTTTGGCAGGGGGTATCGGAGACCCAGTACTTC
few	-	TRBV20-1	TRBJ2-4	CSATRDIRRAENIQYF	TGCAGTGCGACCCGGGACATCCGTCGGGCGGAAAACATTCAGTACTTC
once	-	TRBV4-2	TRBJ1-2	CASSQRLHGYTF	TGTGCCAGCAGCCAACGCCTCCATGGCTACACCTTC
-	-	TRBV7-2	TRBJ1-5	CASSHRGSRNQPQHF	TGTGCCAGCAGCCACCGGGGATCGCGCAATCAGCCCCAGCATTTT
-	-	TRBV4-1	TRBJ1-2	CASSLEQTAPNYGYTF	TGCGCCAGCAGCCTAGAACAGACAGCTCCTAACTATGGCTACACCTTC
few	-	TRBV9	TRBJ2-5	CASSVYPGIQETQYF	TGTGCCAGCAGCGTATATCCGGGGATTCAAGAGACCCAGTACTTC
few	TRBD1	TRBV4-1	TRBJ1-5	CASSVRTGVNQPQHF	TGCGCCAGCAGCGTAAGGACAGGGGTGAATCAGCCCCAGCATTTT
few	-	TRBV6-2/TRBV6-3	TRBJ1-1	CASSDREAFF	TGTGCCAGCAGTGACAGAGAAGCTTTCTTT
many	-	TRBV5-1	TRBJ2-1	CASSQAGTYNEQFF	TGCGCCAGCAGCCAGGCCGGGACTTACAATGAGCAGTTCTTC
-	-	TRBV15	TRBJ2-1	CATSRDSVEQFF	TGTGCCACCAGCAGAGATTCGGTAGAGCAGTTCTTC
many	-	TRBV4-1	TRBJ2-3	CASSQYRADTQYF	TGCGCCAGCAGCCAATACAGGGCAGATACGCAGTATTTT
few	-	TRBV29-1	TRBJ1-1	CSVDRARRGEAFF	TGCAGCGTCGATAGGGCCCGTAGGGGTGAAGCTTTCTTT
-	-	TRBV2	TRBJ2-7	CASSGGRTAEQYF	TGTGCCAGCAGTGGTGGCCGAACGGCCGAGCAGTACTTC
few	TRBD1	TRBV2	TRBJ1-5	CASSPDRGHGQPQHF	TGTGCCAGCTCTCCGGACAGGGGGCATGGTCAGCCCCAGCATTTT
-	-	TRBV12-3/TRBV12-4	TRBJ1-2	CASSAYPTGAYGYTF	TGTGCCAGCAGTGCCTACCCCACAGGTGCCTATGGCTACACCTTC
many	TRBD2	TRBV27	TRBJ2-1	CASSGGGGPSSYNEQFF	TGTGCCAGCAGCGGCGGCGGGGGGCCGAGCTCCTACAATGAGCAGTTCTTC
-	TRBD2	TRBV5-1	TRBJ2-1	CASSASGGASNEQFF	TGCGCCAGCAGCGCGAGCGGGGGGGCGAGTAATGAGCAGTTCTTC
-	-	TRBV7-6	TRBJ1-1	CASITRKEMNTEAFF	TGTGCTAGCATCACCAGGAAGGAGATGAACACTGAAGCTTTCTTT
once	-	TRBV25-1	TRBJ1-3	CASSPLRGPGNTIYF	TGTGCCAGCAGCCCCCTGCGGGGGCCGGGAAACACCATATATTTT
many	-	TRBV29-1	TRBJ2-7	CSVGFPQDEQYF	TGCAGCGTTGGTTTCCCACAGGACGAGCAGTACTTC
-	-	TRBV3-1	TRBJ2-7	CASSRAQSSYEQYF	TGTGCCAGCAGCCGGGCGCAGAGCTCCTACGAGCAGTACTTC
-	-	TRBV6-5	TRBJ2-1	CASSYVHSNNEQFF	TGTGCCAGCAGTTACGTACATTCAAATAATGAGCAGTTCTTC
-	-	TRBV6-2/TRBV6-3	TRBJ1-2	CASTYGAQGPYGYTF	TGTGCCAGCACCTACGGGGCTCAGGGCCCCTATGGCTACACCTTC
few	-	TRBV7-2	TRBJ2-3	CASSPGRGITDTQYF	TGTGCCAGCAGCCCGGGGAGGGGGATCACAGATACGCAGTATTTT
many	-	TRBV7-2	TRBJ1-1	CASSFTPGNTEAFF	TGTGCCAGCAGCTTCACCCCCGGGAACACTGAAGCTTTCTTT
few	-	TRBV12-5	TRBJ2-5	CASGLREQGGVQETQYF	TGTGCTAGTGGTTTGCGGGAACAGGGAGGAGTCCAAGAGACCCAGTACTTC
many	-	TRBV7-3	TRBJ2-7	CASSFGSGYEQYF	TGTGCCAGCAGCTTTGGATCAGGCTACGAGCAGTACTTC
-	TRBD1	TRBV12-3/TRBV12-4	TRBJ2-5	CASSVDREKTQYF	TGTGCCAGCAGTGTGGACAGGGAGAAGACCCAGTACTTC
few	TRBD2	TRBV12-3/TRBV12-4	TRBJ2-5	CATQSGARNEQYF	TGTGCCACCCAGAGCGGGGCCCGCAATGAGCAGTACTTC
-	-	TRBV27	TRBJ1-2	CASSPSRRVGNYGYTF	TGTGCCAGCAGCCCTAGCCGTCGGGTGGGTAACTATGGCTACACCTTC
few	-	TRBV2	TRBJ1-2	CASSEFPRRYGYTF	TGTGCCAGCAGTGAGTTCCCCAGGAGGTATGGCTACACCTTC
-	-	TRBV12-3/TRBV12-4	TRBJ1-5	CASSWAGQPQHF	TGTGCCAGCTCCTGGGCGGGTCAGCCCCAGCATTTT
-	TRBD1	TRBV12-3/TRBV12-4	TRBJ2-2	CASSHRGQWTGELFF	TGTGCCAGCAGTCACAGGGGGCAGTGGACCGGGGAGCTGTTTTTT
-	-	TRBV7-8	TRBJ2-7	CASRTQAGEQYF	TGTGCCAGCAGAACACAGGCGGGCGAGCAGTACTTC
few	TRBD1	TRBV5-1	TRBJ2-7	CASSLTGGNEQYF	TGCGCCAGCAGCTTGACAGGGGGCAACGAGCAGTACTTC
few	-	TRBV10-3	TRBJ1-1	CAIMDGLNTEAFF	TGTGCCATCATGGACGGCCTGAACACTGAAGCTTTCTTT
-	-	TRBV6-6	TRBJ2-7	CASSHRTVAYERYF	TGTGCCAGCAGCCATCGGACAGTGGCCTACGAGCGGTACTTC
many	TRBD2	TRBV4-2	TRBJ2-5	CASSQDPGGGASETQYF	TGTGCCAGCAGCCAAGATCCGGGCGGGGGGGCATCAGAGACCCAGTACTTC
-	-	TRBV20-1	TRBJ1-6	CSASSGTELGSPLHF	TGCAGTGCTAGTTCCGGGACGGAGCTAGGGTCACCCCTCCACTTT
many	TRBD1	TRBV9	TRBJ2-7	CASSRTGNYEQYF	TGTGCCAGCAGTCGGACAGGGAATTACGAGCAGTACTTC
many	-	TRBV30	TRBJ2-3	CAGGTTDTQYF	TGTGCCGGGGGGACCACAGATACGCAGTATTTT